This entry features one T cell receptor (beta chain) sequence. Its antigen is currently unknown. This sample was included in a study of shared clonotypes between healthy human individuals. Genomic DNA per cell subset filled all wells of several immunoSEQ plates. Only in-frame clones appear in the TCRdb table, and some are missing; sequencing was by immunoSEQ multiplex PCR. Altogether some 1.4 million clones are present, approximately 97% being singletons, with the ten largest covering approximately 1.1%. Study-wide findings and caveats: Sorted-subset sequencing was shown by rarefaction to be incomplete despite large depth.

The V gene's germline CDR1 is SGHRS and CDR2 YFSETQ. This CDR3 contains 16 residues. Trimming cost V 2 bases and J 6 bases; bases outside gene matches: 14. The V gene is TRBV5-1, the J gene TRBJ2-7, with 7 bases identical to TRBD1. The sequence was obtained from a man under 40 in good health. Sequencing input: naive CD4+ T cells sorted from blood. Subset here: CD45RA+ positively selected. Here the CDR3 DNA reads TGCGCCAGCAGCTTTACGGAAACAGGGGTAGGCTTCGAGCAGTACTTC. Its protein product is CASSFTETGVGFEQYF.